These T cell receptor beta chains were read from a single sample in a study of T cells after yellow fever vaccination. TCRdb itself ran the 5' RACE reads through MiXCR, one entry per CDR3 protein. The sample has some 600,000 distinct CDR3 sequences, about 12% seen once. Specimen: PBMCs, collected on the day of the yellow fever booster vaccination. Every receptor here comes from a man aged 25-40 years who received the YFV17D yellow fever vaccine. Both conserved end residues are part of each CDR3. The order of the fields is D gene, clone size, V gene, J gene, CDR3 DNA, CDR3 protein. A D gene is named only where the DNA matches it firmly. For some rows the clone size is stated as once, few or many, or as a class when expanded; others skip it.

d_call: NA; clone_size: many; v_call: TRBV7-2; j_call: TRBJ1-2; cdr3_nt: TGTGCCAGCAGCTTAGATCAGGGATCCTACTATGGCTACACCTTC; cdr3_aa: CASSLDQGSYYGYTF
d_call: NA; clone_size: NA; v_call: TRBV7-9; j_call: TRBJ1-2; cdr3_nt: TGTGCCAGCAGCCCAGGGGAATGGTATGGCTACACCTTC; cdr3_aa: CASSPGEWYGYTF
d_call: TRBD2; clone_size: few; v_call: TRBV6-1; j_call: TRBJ2-7; cdr3_nt: TGTGCCAGCAGTCGACTAGCGGGAGGACTAAGCTCCTACGAGCAGTACTTC; cdr3_aa: CASSRLAGGLSSYEQYF
d_call: NA; clone_size: many; v_call: TRBV10-2; j_call: TRBJ1-5; cdr3_nt: TGCGCCAGCAGTGAGCGACAGCTCAATCAGCCCCAGCATTTT; cdr3_aa: CASSERQLNQPQHF
d_call: TRBD2; clone_size: NA; v_call: TRBV19; j_call: TRBJ2-2; cdr3_nt: TGTGCCAGTATTCCAAGCGGGAGCGCCGGGGAGCTGTTTTTT; cdr3_aa: CASIPSGSAGELFF
d_call: NA; clone_size: NA; v_call: TRBV7-2; j_call: TRBJ2-1; cdr3_nt: TGTGCCAGCAGCCGGGATTTCAATGAGCAGTTCTTC; cdr3_aa: CASSRDFNEQFF
d_call: TRBD2; clone_size: many; v_call: TRBV20-1; j_call: TRBJ2-3; cdr3_nt: TGCAGTGCTAGGACTAGCGGGAGTAAAGATACGCAGTATTTT; cdr3_aa: CSARTSGSKDTQYF
d_call: NA; clone_size: once; v_call: TRBV19; j_call: TRBJ2-7; cdr3_nt: TGTGCCAGTAGTATTCCCGAAGGGCGCAAGCAGTACTTC; cdr3_aa: CASSIPEGRKQYF
d_call: TRBD1; clone_size: few; v_call: TRBV15; j_call: TRBJ1-5; cdr3_nt: TGTGCCACCAACTCGGGACAGGCACGCAATCAGCCCCAGCATTTT; cdr3_aa: CATNSGQARNQPQHF
d_call: TRBD1; clone_size: many; v_call: TRBV19; j_call: TRBJ2-2; cdr3_nt: TGTGCCAGTAGTATTTCCAACAGGGGACACACCGGGGAGCTGTTTTTT; cdr3_aa: CASSISNRGHTGELFF
d_call: NA; clone_size: few; v_call: TRBV6-2/TRBV6-3; j_call: TRBJ2-7; cdr3_nt: TGTGCCAGCGGTAAACAGGATTACGAGCAGTACTTC; cdr3_aa: CASGKQDYEQYF
d_call: NA; clone_size: once; v_call: TRBV20-1; j_call: TRBJ2-7; cdr3_nt: TGCAGTGCTAAGGGACCCCGTAGCTACCCTGGGGAGCAGTACTTC; cdr3_aa: CSAKGPRSYPGEQYF
d_call: NA; clone_size: NA; v_call: TRBV12-3/TRBV12-4; j_call: TRBJ2-3; cdr3_nt: TGTGCCAGCAGTTTTTCTCGGGTAAGGGACCGCACAGATACGCAGTATTTT; cdr3_aa: CASSFSRVRDRTDTQYF
d_call: NA; clone_size: many; v_call: TRBV4-3; j_call: TRBJ1-4; cdr3_nt: TGCGCCAGCAGCCAAGTCTCCGCAACTAATGAAAAACTGTTTTTT; cdr3_aa: CASSQVSATNEKLFF
d_call: NA; clone_size: few; v_call: TRBV20-1; j_call: TRBJ2-3; cdr3_nt: TGCAGTGCTAGAGATATCGCGCGGCGCACAGATACGCAGTATTTT; cdr3_aa: CSARDIARRTDTQYF
d_call: NA; clone_size: NA; v_call: TRBV7-9; j_call: TRBJ1-1; cdr3_nt: TGTGCCAGCAGCCGCCATTCAGTTCAGAACACTGAAGCTTTCTTT; cdr3_aa: CASSRHSVQNTEAFF
d_call: NA; clone_size: few; v_call: TRBV9; j_call: TRBJ1-2; cdr3_nt: TGTGCCAGCAGCGTAGGAAATCCGCGGGACGGCGGGCTATATGGCTACACCTTC; cdr3_aa: CASSVGNPRDGGLYGYTF
d_call: TRBD2; clone_size: few; v_call: TRBV20-1; j_call: TRBJ2-4; cdr3_nt: TGCAGTGCAGGACCCCCGGGACTAGCGGTCCGAGGAAACATTCAGTACTTC; cdr3_aa: CSAGPPGLAVRGNIQYF
d_call: NA; clone_size: many; v_call: TRBV10-3; j_call: TRBJ2-5; cdr3_nt: TGTGCCACCCGGCAGGATCCTGAGGTAGAGACCCAGTACTTC; cdr3_aa: CATRQDPEVETQYF
d_call: NA; clone_size: few; v_call: TRBV10-1; j_call: TRBJ2-7; cdr3_nt: TGCGCCAGCATCCCCAAAAGGGTAGCCGAGCAGTACTTC; cdr3_aa: CASIPKRVAEQYF
d_call: NA; clone_size: NA; v_call: TRBV4-1; j_call: TRBJ1-5; cdr3_nt: TGCGCCAGCAGCCGTCAGGCCCAGACAAGCAATCAGCCCCAGCATTTT; cdr3_aa: CASSRQAQTSNQPQHF
d_call: NA; clone_size: few; v_call: TRBV7-9; j_call: TRBJ2-7; cdr3_nt: TGTGCCAGCAGCTTAGCGGAGGGAAGGACCTACGAGCAGTACTTC; cdr3_aa: CASSLAEGRTYEQYF
d_call: TRBD1; clone_size: few; v_call: TRBV7-8; j_call: TRBJ1-6; cdr3_nt: TGTGCCAGCAGCGCACCGGGACAGTGGAATTCACCCCTCCACTTT; cdr3_aa: CASSAPGQWNSPLHF
d_call: NA; clone_size: few; v_call: TRBV4-1; j_call: TRBJ2-3; cdr3_nt: TGCGCCAGCAGCCAAGACCCGGGAAGTGTCTCAGATACGCAGTATTTT; cdr3_aa: CASSQDPGSVSDTQYF
d_call: NA; clone_size: NA; v_call: TRBV7-9; j_call: TRBJ2-1; cdr3_nt: TGTGCCAGCAGCCCTCCCCTTGGTGGGAATGAGCAGTTCTTC; cdr3_aa: CASSPPLGGNEQFF
d_call: TRBD2; clone_size: NA; v_call: TRBV5-4; j_call: TRBJ2-7; cdr3_nt: TGTGCCAGCAGCTTGGGGCCGTTGAGCGGGGTACCCTACGAGCAGTACTTC; cdr3_aa: CASSLGPLSGVPYEQYF
d_call: TRBD1; clone_size: NA; v_call: TRBV24-1; j_call: TRBJ2-5; cdr3_nt: TGTGCCACCAGTGACCCTGGGACAGGCCACCAAGAGACCCAGTACTTC; cdr3_aa: CATSDPGTGHQETQYF
d_call: NA; clone_size: few; v_call: TRBV6-5; j_call: TRBJ2-2; cdr3_nt: TGTGCCAGCAGTTACGCGGGCGGATTCGCGAACACCGGGGAGCTGTTTTTT; cdr3_aa: CASSYAGGFANTGELFF
d_call: NA; clone_size: NA; v_call: TRBV7-9; j_call: TRBJ2-5; cdr3_nt: TGTGCCACCGAGGAGGTGTCCCCAGAGACCCAGTACTTC; cdr3_aa: CATEEVSPETQYF
d_call: NA; clone_size: NA; v_call: TRBV4-2; j_call: TRBJ1-1; cdr3_nt: TGTGCCAGCAGCCAACCGGGCCTCGACGAAGCTTTCTTT; cdr3_aa: CASSQPGLDEAFF
d_call: NA; clone_size: many; v_call: TRBV20-1; j_call: TRBJ2-7; cdr3_nt: TGCACCATGGTAACCTCCTACGAGCAGTACTTC; cdr3_aa: CTMVTSYEQYF
d_call: NA; clone_size: NA; v_call: TRBV3-1; j_call: TRBJ2-1; cdr3_nt: TGTGCCAGCCGAGAAAGTGGGAGGTACAATGAGCAGTTCTTC; cdr3_aa: CASRESGRYNEQFF
d_call: NA; clone_size: many; v_call: TRBV12-3/TRBV12-4; j_call: TRBJ2-2; cdr3_nt: TGTGCCAGCAGTTTCGGCGAGAACACCGGGGAGCTGTTTTTT; cdr3_aa: CASSFGENTGELFF
d_call: NA; clone_size: few; v_call: TRBV29-1; j_call: TRBJ2-7; cdr3_nt: TGCAGCGTTGGGAGGAACCGGGGCTACGAGCAGTACTTC; cdr3_aa: CSVGRNRGYEQYF
d_call: NA; clone_size: NA; v_call: TRBV9; j_call: TRBJ2-3; cdr3_nt: TGTGCCAGCAGCGTAGAGGCGGCAGCTCATAGCACAGATACGCAGTATTTT; cdr3_aa: CASSVEAAAHSTDTQYF
d_call: NA; clone_size: NA; v_call: TRBV14; j_call: TRBJ1-4; cdr3_nt: TGTGCCAGCAGCCAAGGCGACAGGCCCGTTTATGAAAAACTGTTTTTT; cdr3_aa: CASSQGDRPVYEKLFF
d_call: TRBD2; clone_size: NA; v_call: TRBV10-3; j_call: TRBJ2-3; cdr3_nt: TGTGCCATCAGTGAGTCGGGGACTAGCGGGAGGAACACAGATACGCAGTATTTT; cdr3_aa: CAISESGTSGRNTDTQYF
d_call: NA; clone_size: NA; v_call: TRBV7-2; j_call: TRBJ2-7; cdr3_nt: TGTGCCAGCAGCCCCGAAGAAGCGGTCTACGAGCAGTACTTC; cdr3_aa: CASSPEEAVYEQYF
d_call: NA; clone_size: few; v_call: TRBV5-6; j_call: TRBJ2-3; cdr3_nt: TGTGCCAGCAGCTTCCCGGAGGGGTACAGGCCCGAGGATACGCAGTATTTT; cdr3_aa: CASSFPEGYRPEDTQYF
d_call: NA; clone_size: NA; v_call: TRBV7-2; j_call: TRBJ1-6; cdr3_nt: TGTGCCAGCAGCTTCAGCAATAATAATTCACCCCTCCACTTT; cdr3_aa: CASSFSNNNSPLHF
d_call: NA; clone_size: NA; v_call: TRBV20-1; j_call: TRBJ2-7; cdr3_nt: TGCAGTGCTCTGGGGGGTTTCTCCTACGAGCAGTACTTC; cdr3_aa: CSALGGFSYEQYF
d_call: TRBD2; clone_size: few; v_call: TRBV20-1; j_call: TRBJ2-3; cdr3_nt: TGCAGTGCGGGGGGGACTGTGGCCTTC; cdr3_aa: CSAGGTVAF
d_call: NA; clone_size: few; v_call: TRBV10-3; j_call: TRBJ2-2; cdr3_nt: TGTGCCTCCAGAGGGGTCACCGGGGAGCTGTTTTTT; cdr3_aa: CASRGVTGELFF
d_call: NA; clone_size: few; v_call: TRBV6-2/TRBV6-3; j_call: TRBJ2-1; cdr3_nt: TGTGCCAGCAGACACCCCCGAACTGACAGGACGACCTACAATGAGCAGTTCTTC; cdr3_aa: CASRHPRTDRTTYNEQFF
d_call: NA; clone_size: many; v_call: TRBV12-3/TRBV12-4; j_call: TRBJ1-1; cdr3_nt: TGTGCCAGCAGACCGACCGGGGGGAGGGCTTTCTTT; cdr3_aa: CASRPTGGRAFF
d_call: TRBD1; clone_size: NA; v_call: TRBV19; j_call: TRBJ2-1; cdr3_nt: TGTGCCAGTAGCCCTATAGCCCAAGGGGACAGGCCTAATGAGCAGTTCTTC; cdr3_aa: CASSPIAQGDRPNEQFF
d_call: NA; clone_size: few; v_call: TRBV28; j_call: TRBJ2-3; cdr3_nt: TGTGCCAGCCAACAGGACCTCACAGATACGCAGTATTTT; cdr3_aa: CASQQDLTDTQYF
d_call: TRBD1; clone_size: NA; v_call: TRBV12-3/TRBV12-4; j_call: TRBJ1-6; cdr3_nt: TGTGCCAGCAACATAGGGGGCGTGGTGGCACCCCTCCACTTT; cdr3_aa: CASNIGGVVAPLHF
d_call: TRBD1; clone_size: NA; v_call: TRBV10-3; j_call: TRBJ1-2; cdr3_nt: TGTGCCATCAGTGTGAGGGACAGGGCTGGCTACACCTTC; cdr3_aa: CAISVRDRAGYTF
d_call: TRBD1; clone_size: NA; v_call: TRBV9; j_call: TRBJ2-5; cdr3_nt: TGTGCCAGCAGCGTAGAGACAGGGGATGAGACCCAGTACTTC; cdr3_aa: CASSVETGDETQYF
d_call: NA; clone_size: few; v_call: TRBV6-2/TRBV6-3; j_call: TRBJ2-3; cdr3_nt: TGTGCCAGCACGAGGCAGGGAGCAACAGATACGCAGTATTTT; cdr3_aa: CASTRQGATDTQYF
d_call: TRBD2; clone_size: few; v_call: TRBV18; j_call: TRBJ2-6; cdr3_nt: TGTGCCAGCTCACCATTGCTAGGACTAGCGGATTCTGGGGCCAACGTCCTGACTTTC; cdr3_aa: CASSPLLGLADSGANVLTF
d_call: NA; clone_size: few; v_call: TRBV6-5; j_call: TRBJ1-4; cdr3_nt: TGTGCCAGCAGGGACAGCGAAAAACTGTTTTTT; cdr3_aa: CASRDSEKLFF
d_call: NA; clone_size: few; v_call: TRBV7-9; j_call: TRBJ2-2; cdr3_nt: TGTGCCAGCAGCTTAGGAGTAGAAGTCACCGGGGAGCTGTTTTTT; cdr3_aa: CASSLGVEVTGELFF
d_call: NA; clone_size: NA; v_call: TRBV4-3; j_call: TRBJ1-2; cdr3_nt: TGCGCCAGCAGCCAAGGACTGACGGAGAACTATGGCTACACCTTC; cdr3_aa: CASSQGLTENYGYTF
d_call: TRBD2; clone_size: few; v_call: TRBV7-2; j_call: TRBJ2-3; cdr3_nt: TGTGCCAGCAGCCCGGGACTAGCCTCCGATACGCAGTATTTT; cdr3_aa: CASSPGLASDTQYF
d_call: NA; clone_size: many; v_call: TRBV3-1; j_call: TRBJ1-1; cdr3_nt: TGTGCCAGCATGGACGGGAACACTGAAGCTTTCTTT; cdr3_aa: CASMDGNTEAFF
d_call: NA; clone_size: few; v_call: TRBV27; j_call: TRBJ2-2; cdr3_nt: TGTGCCAGCAGCGAATACACCGGGGAGCTGTTTTTT; cdr3_aa: CASSEYTGELFF
d_call: NA; clone_size: NA; v_call: TRBV5-1; j_call: TRBJ2-7; cdr3_nt: TGCGCCAGCAGCGGGGGTTCTGACGGGACCTACGAGCAGTACTTC; cdr3_aa: CASSGGSDGTYEQYF
d_call: NA; clone_size: few; v_call: TRBV18; j_call: TRBJ1-2; cdr3_nt: TGTGCCAGCTCACCCGTCGAGCCGAAAACTAACTATGGCTACACCTTC; cdr3_aa: CASSPVEPKTNYGYTF